This TCR beta chain was captured in a study of spatial heterogeneity in lung cancer. Turning to the study itself: Sequences of the beta chain were consistently detected in greater numbers than alpha-chain sequences.

Time point reported: blood at routine non-recurrence follow-up after resection. One entry per CDR3 protein results from TCRdb running MiXCR on the 5' RACE reads. The sample shows 39,000 or so distinct CDR3 sequences, 10% to 13% of them seen only once. Looked up from germline, CDR1 is MNHEY and CDR2 is SVGEGT. This CDR3 has 15 residues. V was cut by 5 bases and J by 1 base, with 13 bases left in between. V is TRBV6-2 or TRBV6-3 and J is TRBJ2-3; perhaps TRBD2 as D (6 bases). The sequencing here drew on PBMCs, taken at follow-up. The clonotype was recovered from a female donor with early-stage non-small cell lung cancer. The CDR3 spells CASSGRDSGTDTQYF. DNA for the CDR3: TGTGCCAGCAGTGGCCGGGACTCCGGCACAGATACGCAGTATTTT.